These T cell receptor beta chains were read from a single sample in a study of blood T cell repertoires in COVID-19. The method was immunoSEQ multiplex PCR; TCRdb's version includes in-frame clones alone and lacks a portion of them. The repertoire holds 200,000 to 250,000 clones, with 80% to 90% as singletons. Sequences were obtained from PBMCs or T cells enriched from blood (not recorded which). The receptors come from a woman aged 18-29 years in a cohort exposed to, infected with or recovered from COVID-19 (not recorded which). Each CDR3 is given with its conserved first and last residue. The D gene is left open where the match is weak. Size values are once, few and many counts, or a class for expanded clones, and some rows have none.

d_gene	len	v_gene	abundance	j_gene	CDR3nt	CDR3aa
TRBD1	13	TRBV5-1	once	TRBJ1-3	TGCGCCAGCAGCATGGGACAGGAAAACACCATATATTTT	CASSMGQENTIYF
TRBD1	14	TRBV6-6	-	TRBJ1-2	TGTGCCAGCAGTTCTCAGGGGGAGTTAAGTGGCTACACCTTC	CASSSQGELSGYTF
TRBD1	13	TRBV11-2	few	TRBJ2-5	TGTGCCAGCAGCTCGGACAGGGTTGAGACCCAGTACTTC	CASSSDRVETQYF
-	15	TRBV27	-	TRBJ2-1	TGTGCCAGCAGTTCCCAGGGGAGCTCCTACAATGAGCAGTTCTTC	CASSSQGSSYNEQFF
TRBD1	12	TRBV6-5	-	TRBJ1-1	TGTGCCAGCAGAACAGGGGGTGAGGAAGCTTTCTTT	CASRTGGEEAFF
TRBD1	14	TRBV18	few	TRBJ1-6	TGTGCCACCTCACTCACAGGGGGCGGTTCACCCCTCCACTTT	CATSLTGGGSPLHF
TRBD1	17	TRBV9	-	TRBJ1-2	TGTGCCAGCAGCGTAGCGTGGTCGACAGGGCCTGGCTATGGCTACACCTTC	CASSVAWSTGPGYGYTF
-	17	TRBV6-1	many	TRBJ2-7	TGTGCCAGCAGTGTCGGCCCCTACGGCGGGCCCTCCTACGAGCAGTACTTC	CASSVGPYGGPSYEQYF
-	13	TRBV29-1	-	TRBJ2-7	TGCAGCGTTGGGCCCCAGGGAACCTACGAGCAGTACTTC	CSVGPQGTYEQYF
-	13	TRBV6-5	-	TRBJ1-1	TGTGCCACCAAGGTAGGGAGGGACACTGAAGCTTTCTTT	CATKVGRDTEAFF
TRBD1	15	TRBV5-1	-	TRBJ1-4	TGCGCCAGCAGCTTTCGGACAGGGGTTAATGAAAAACTGTTTTTT	CASSFRTGVNEKLFF
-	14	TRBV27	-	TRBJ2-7	TGTGCCAGCAGTCCCGGACTCCTCTCCTACGAGCAGTACTTC	CASSPGLLSYEQYF
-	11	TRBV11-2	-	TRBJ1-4	TGTGCCAGCAGCTTGGAGGAAAAACTGTTTTTT	CASSLEEKLFF
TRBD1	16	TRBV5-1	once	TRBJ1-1	TGCGCCAGCAGCTTGGAGGGGACAGGGCATAACACTGAAGCTTTCTTT	CASSLEGTGHNTEAFF
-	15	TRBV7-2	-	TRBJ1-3	TGTGCCAGCAGCTTAGGCGGGATGTCTGGAAACACCATATATTTT	CASSLGGMSGNTIYF
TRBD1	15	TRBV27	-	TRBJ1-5	TGTGCCAGCAGTCCCTTGGACAGGGGGCATCAGCCCCAGCATTTT	CASSPLDRGHQPQHF
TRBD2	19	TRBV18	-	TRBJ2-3	TGTGCCAGCTCCCTCCTAGCGGGGGATAAAGTTACTAGCACAGATACGCAGTATTTT	CASSLLAGDKVTSTDTQYF
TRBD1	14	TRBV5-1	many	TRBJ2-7	TGCGCCAGCAGACTACAGGCAGGACAGGACGAGCAGTACTTC	CASRLQAGQDEQYF
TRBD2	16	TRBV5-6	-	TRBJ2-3	TGTGCCAGCAGCTGGTGGGCCGGGACTAGGGCAGATACGCAGTATTTT	CASSWWAGTRADTQYF
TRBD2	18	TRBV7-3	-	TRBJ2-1	TGTGCCAGCAGCTCGGGACTAGCGGGAGCCGGGGGTTACAATGAGCAGTTCTTC	CASSSGLAGAGGYNEQFF
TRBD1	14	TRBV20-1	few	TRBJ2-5	TGCAGTGCTAGTCAGGGGGCCCACCAAGAGACCCAGTACTTC	CSASQGAHQETQYF
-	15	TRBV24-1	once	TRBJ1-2	TGTGCCACCAGTGACGCGACAGGAGCTTTAGCTGGCTACACCTTC	CATSDATGALAGYTF
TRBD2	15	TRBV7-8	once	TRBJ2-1	TGTGCCAGCAGCATGCGGGGGGCGGGATACAATGAGCAGTTCTTC	CASSMRGAGYNEQFF
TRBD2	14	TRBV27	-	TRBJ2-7	TGTGCCAGCAGCCCCGGGACTAGCGGGTACGAGCAGTACTTC	CASSPGTSGYEQYF
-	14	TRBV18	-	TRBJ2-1	TGTGCCAGCTCACCCAGGAGAGGGAACAATGAGCAGTTCTTC	CASSPRRGNNEQFF
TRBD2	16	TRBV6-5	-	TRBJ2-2	TGTGCCAGCAGTTACGGACTAGCGGTGTCAACCGGGGAGCTGTTTTTT	CASSYGLAVSTGELFF
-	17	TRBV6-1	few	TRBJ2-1	TGTGCCAGCAGTGAATCACTAGGGCAGGGGTTTGACAATGAGCAGTTCTTC	CASSESLGQGFDNEQFF
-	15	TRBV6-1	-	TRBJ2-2	TGTGCCAGCAGTGAGTGGGGCTGGAACACCGGGGAGCTGTTTTTT	CASSEWGWNTGELFF
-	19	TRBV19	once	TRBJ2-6	TGTGCCAGTAGTATTAATCCCAATGCACTCAGGGCCGGGGCCAACGTCCTGACTTTC	CASSINPNALRAGANVLTF
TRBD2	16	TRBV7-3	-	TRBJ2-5	TGTGCCAGCAGCTTAACGGGTAGCGGGAGTTTTGAGACCCAGTACTTC	CASSLTGSGSFETQYF
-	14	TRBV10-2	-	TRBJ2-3	TGCGCCAGCAGTGAGAGGGGACTCACAGATACGCAGTATTTT	CASSERGLTDTQYF
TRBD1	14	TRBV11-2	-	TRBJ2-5	TGTGCCAGCAGCCCAAGGACAGGAGGAGAGACCCAGTACTTC	CASSPRTGGETQYF
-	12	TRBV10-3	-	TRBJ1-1	TGTGCCACCTCCACCGGGGGCACTGAAGCTTTCTTT	CATSTGGTEAFF
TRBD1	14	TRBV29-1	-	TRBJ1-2	TGCAGCGTTGAAGATCTGGGACAGCTCTATGGCTACACCTTC	CSVEDLGQLYGYTF
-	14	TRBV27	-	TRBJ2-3	TGTGCCAGCAGCTTCATCACTCCTCCAGATACGCAGTATTTT	CASSFITPPDTQYF
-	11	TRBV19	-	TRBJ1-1	TGTGCCAGTACCCTGGGGGGTACAGCTTTCTTT	CASTLGGTAFF
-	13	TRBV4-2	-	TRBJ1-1	TGTGCCAGCAGGGAGGCAGGGGCGACTGAAGCTTTCTTT	CASREAGATEAFF
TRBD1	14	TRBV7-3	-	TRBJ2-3	TGTGCCAGCAGCCGGGGACAGGAGACAGATACGCAGTATTTT	CASSRGQETDTQYF
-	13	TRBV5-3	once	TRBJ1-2	TGTGCCAGAAGTGAATCGGGGAAAAATGGCTACACCTTC	CARSESGKNGYTF
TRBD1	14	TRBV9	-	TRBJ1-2	TGTGCCAGCAGCGTAGTAGGGGGCAGCTATGGCTACACCTTC	CASSVVGGSYGYTF
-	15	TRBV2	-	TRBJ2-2	TGTGCCAGCAGTGTGAGTGGAGGGTATTTGCGGGAGCTGTTTTTT	CASSVSGGYLRELFF
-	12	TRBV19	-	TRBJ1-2	TGTGCCATAAAGCAGGGTGGAACGGGCTACACCTTC	CAIKQGGTGYTF
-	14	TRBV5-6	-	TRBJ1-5	TGTGCCAGCAGCGGGAGCGGGAAGGCTCAGCCCCAGCATTTT	CASSGSGKAQPQHF
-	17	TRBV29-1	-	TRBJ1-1	TGCAGCAGCCGTGGCCAGGCGCCGGACTATTCGAACACTGAAGCTTTCTTT	CSSRGQAPDYSNTEAFF
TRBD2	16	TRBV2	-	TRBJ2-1	TGTGCCAGTACTCTCGGTCAAGCGGGAGTACGAAATGAGCAGTTCTTC	CASTLGQAGVRNEQFF
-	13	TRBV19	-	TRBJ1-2	TGTGCCAGTACCCTCGGGGGGAACTATGGCTACACCTTC	CASTLGGNYGYTF
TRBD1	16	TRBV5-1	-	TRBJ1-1	TGCGCCAGCAGCGGTCAGGGGGCGAGGGCGAACACTGAAGCTTTCTTT	CASSGQGARANTEAFF
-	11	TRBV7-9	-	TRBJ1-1	TGTGCCAGCAGCGCCCGGGATGAAGCTTTCTTT	CASSARDEAFF
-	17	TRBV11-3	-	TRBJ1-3	TGTGCCAGCAGCTTAGTAATACGGCAGGTCTCTGGAAACACCATATATTTT	CASSLVIRQVSGNTIYF
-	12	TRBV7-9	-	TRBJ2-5	TGTGCCAGCAGCCTGACTTACCCGACCCAGTACTTC	CASSLTYPTQYF
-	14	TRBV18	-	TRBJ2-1	TGTGCCAGCTCACCACGGGGCGCCAGGGATGAGCAGTTCTTC	CASSPRGARDEQFF
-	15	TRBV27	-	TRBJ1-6	TGTGCCAGCAGTTCTAGCCCAGGGGTTAATTCACCCCTCCACTTT	CASSSSPGVNSPLHF
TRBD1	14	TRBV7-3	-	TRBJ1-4	TGTGCCAGCAGCTTGGGACAGCCGAATGAAAAACTGTTTTTT	CASSLGQPNEKLFF
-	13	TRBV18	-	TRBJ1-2	TGTGCCAGCTCACCACCTGATGGAGAGGGCTACACCTTC	CASSPPDGEGYTF
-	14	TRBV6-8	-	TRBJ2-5	TGTGCCAGCAGTTCGGGACTGGTCTTACAGACCCAGTACTTC	CASSSGLVLQTQYF
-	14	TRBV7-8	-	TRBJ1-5	TGTGCCAGCAGCCCTGGACAACTCAATCAGCCCCAGCATTTT	CASSPGQLNQPQHF
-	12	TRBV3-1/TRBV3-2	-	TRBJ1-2	TGTGCCAGCAGCCAGTCGACAGGTGGCTACACCTTC	CASSQSTGGYTF
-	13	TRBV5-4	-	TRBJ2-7	TGTGCCAGCAGCTTGGGGGCGTCCTACGAGCAGTACTTC	CASSLGASYEQYF
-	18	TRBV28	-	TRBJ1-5	TGTGCCAGCAGTCCCTCCGGGTGGACAGCCGATAGCAATCAGCCCCAGCATTTT	CASSPSGWTADSNQPQHF